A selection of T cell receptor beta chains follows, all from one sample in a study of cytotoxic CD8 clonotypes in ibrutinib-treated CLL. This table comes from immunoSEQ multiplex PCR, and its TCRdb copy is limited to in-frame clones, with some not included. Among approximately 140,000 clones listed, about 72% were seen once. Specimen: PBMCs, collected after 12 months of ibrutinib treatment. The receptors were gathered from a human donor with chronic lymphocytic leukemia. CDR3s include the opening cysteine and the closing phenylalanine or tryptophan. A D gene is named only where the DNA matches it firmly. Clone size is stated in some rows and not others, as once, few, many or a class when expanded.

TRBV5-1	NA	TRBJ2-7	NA	TGCGCCAGCAGCCCCGGACGGATCTCCTACGAGCAGTACTTC	CASSPGRISYEQYF
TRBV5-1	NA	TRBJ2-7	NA	TGCGCCAGCAGCTTGATAGTCCACCCTGTTCCAGGCGAGCAGTACTTC	CASSLIVHPVPGEQYF
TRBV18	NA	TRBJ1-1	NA	TGTGCCAGCTCACCAATCAGGGGTGTTATTGAAGCTTTCTTT	CASSPIRGVIEAFF
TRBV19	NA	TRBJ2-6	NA	TGTGCCAGTAGTAGAGTCCTAGGAGGGGCCAACGTCCTGACTTTC	CASSRVLGGANVLTF
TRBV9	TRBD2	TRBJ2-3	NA	TGTGCCAGCAGCGTAGACCTGAATAGCGGGGGATTCCAGTATTTT	CASSVDLNSGGFQYF
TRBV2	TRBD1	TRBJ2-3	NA	TGTGCCAGCGTTCCCCACGGACAGGGGCCGCAGTATTTT	CASVPHGQGPQYF
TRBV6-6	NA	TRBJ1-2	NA	TGTGCCAGCAGTTATACCCGGACAGTAGACGGGTATGGCTACACCTTC	CASSYTRTVDGYGYTF
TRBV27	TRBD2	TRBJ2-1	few	TGTGCCAGCGCGAGCGGGAGCTCCTACAATGAGCAGTTCTTC	CASASGSSYNEQFF
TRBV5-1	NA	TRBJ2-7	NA	TGCGCCAGCAGCGACAGAACAAGCTCCTACGAGCAGTACTTC	CASSDRTSSYEQYF
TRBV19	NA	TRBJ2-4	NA	TGTGCCAGTAGTAGCGGCCCGGGTGGGGTAGCCAAAAACATTCAGTACTTC	CASSSGPGGVAKNIQYF
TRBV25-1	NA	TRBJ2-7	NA	TGTGCCAGCAGTTCCATCCTCGACAGATACGAGCAGTACTTC	CASSSILDRYEQYF
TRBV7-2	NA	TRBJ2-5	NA	TGTGCCAGCAGCTTAGATTCGGGGACGAGGGAGACCCAGTACTTC	CASSLDSGTRETQYF
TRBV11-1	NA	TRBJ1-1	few	TGTGCCAGCATCCCTCCCCCAGGGGACGGGACTGAAGCTTTCTTT	CASIPPPGDGTEAFF
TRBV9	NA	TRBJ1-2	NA	TGTGCCAGCAGCCTAATGGGAGCTAACTATGGCTACACCTTC	CASSLMGANYGYTF
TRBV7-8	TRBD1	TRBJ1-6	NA	TGTGCCAGCAGCTTAGTGGCAGGGGGCAGGTCACCCCTCCACTTT	CASSLVAGGRSPLHF
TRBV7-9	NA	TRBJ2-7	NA	TGTGCCAGCAGCTTAATGGGGGGTTCCTACGAGCAGTACTTC	CASSLMGGSYEQYF
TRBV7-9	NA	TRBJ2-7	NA	TGTGCCAGCAGCTCCAGACAGGAGGCCTACGAGCAGTACTTC	CASSSRQEAYEQYF
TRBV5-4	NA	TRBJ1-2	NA	TGTGCCAGCAGCTTGGACAGTTTTGGCTACACCTTC	CASSLDSFGYTF
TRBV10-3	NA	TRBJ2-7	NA	TGTGCCATTCAGCCCGACAACTCCTACGAGCAGTACTTC	CAIQPDNSYEQYF
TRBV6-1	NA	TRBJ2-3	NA	TGTGCCAGCAGGACGGAGCTAGATACGCAGTATTTT	CASRTELDTQYF
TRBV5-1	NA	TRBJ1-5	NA	TGCGCCAGCAGCTTGCTCCCCGGAAGCAATCAGCCCCAGCATTTT	CASSLLPGSNQPQHF
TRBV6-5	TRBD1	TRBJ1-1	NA	TGTGCCAGCAGACCGACAGGGGATGACACTGAAGCTTTCTTT	CASRPTGDDTEAFF
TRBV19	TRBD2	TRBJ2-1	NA	TGTGCCAGTAGCAGCATAGCGGGAGTCTCCTACAATGAGCAGTTCTTC	CASSSIAGVSYNEQFF
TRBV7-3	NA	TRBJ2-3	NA	TGTGCCAGCAGTACCCGGGGAGATACGCAGTATTTT	CASSTRGDTQYF
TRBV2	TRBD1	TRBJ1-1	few	TGTGCCAGCAGTGGGTCTAACAGGGGGGACACTGAAGCTTTCTTT	CASSGSNRGDTEAFF
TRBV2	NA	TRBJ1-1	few	TGTGCCATCAATGGAGAATACACTGAAGCTTTCTTT	CAINGEYTEAFF
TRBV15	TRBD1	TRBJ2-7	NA	TGTGCCACCAGCAGGTCGGGACAGGGGAGTTACGAGCAGTACTTC	CATSRSGQGSYEQYF
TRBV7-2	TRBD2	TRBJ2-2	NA	TGTGCCAGCAGCTCAACAGGGTCGGCGGGAGGTACGGGCACCGGGGAGCTGTTTTTT	CASSSTGSAGGTGTGELFF
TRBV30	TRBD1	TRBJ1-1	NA	TGTGCCTGGAGCGACCCCACAGGGGAGACTGAAGCTTTCTTT	CAWSDPTGETEAFF
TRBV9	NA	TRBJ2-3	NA	TGTGCCAGCAGCGTACAACAGGCCGGGCCAGATACGCAGTATTTT	CASSVQQAGPDTQYF
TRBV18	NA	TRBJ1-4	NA	TGTGCCAGCTCACCTCCGGACGAAAAACTGTTTTTT	CASSPPDEKLFF
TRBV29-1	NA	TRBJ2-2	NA	TGCAGCGTCTCCAACACCGGGGAGCTGTTTTTT	CSVSNTGELFF
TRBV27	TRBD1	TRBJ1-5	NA	TGTGCCAGCAGGGGGACAGGTTTTTCGGGGAATAGCAATCAGCCCCAGCATTTT	CASRGTGFSGNSNQPQHF
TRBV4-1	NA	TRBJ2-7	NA	TGCGCCAGCAGCCAGGAGGAGCAGATTTACGAGCAGTACTTC	CASSQEEQIYEQYF
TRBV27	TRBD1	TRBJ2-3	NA	TGTGCCAGCAGTTCACTGGGACAGGGGGTGGCAGATACGCAGTATTTT	CASSSLGQGVADTQYF
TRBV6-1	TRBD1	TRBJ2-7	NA	TGTGCCAGCAGTGGGACAGGGGGCGGGTACGAGCAGTACTTC	CASSGTGGGYEQYF
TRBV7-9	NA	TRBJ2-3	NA	TGTGCCAGCAACCCCAGGGCTTTGAGCACAGATACGCAGTATTTT	CASNPRALSTDTQYF
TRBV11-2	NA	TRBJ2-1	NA	TGTGCCAGCAGCGGATACAATGAGCAGTTCTTC	CASSGYNEQFF
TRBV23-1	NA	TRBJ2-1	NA	TGCGCCAGCAGTCACGTCGGCAATGAGCAGTTCTTC	CASSHVGNEQFF
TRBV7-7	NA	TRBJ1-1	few	TGTGCCAGCAGCCCGACAGGCGAAAACACTGAAGCTTTCTTT	CASSPTGENTEAFF
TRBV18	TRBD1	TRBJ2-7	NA	TGTGCCAGCTCACGCGCTAGACAGGGGGCGGGGGCCGGCGAGCAGTACTTC	CASSRARQGAGAGEQYF
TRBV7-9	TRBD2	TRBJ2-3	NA	TGTGCCAGCAGCTTAGGGACTAGCGGGAGTGTCGCAGATACGCAGTATTTT	CASSLGTSGSVADTQYF
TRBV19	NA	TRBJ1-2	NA	TGTGCCAGTAGTATCCCTTCAGGGATCGACTATGGCTACACCTTC	CASSIPSGIDYGYTF
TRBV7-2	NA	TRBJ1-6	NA	TGTGCCAGCAGCACACGTCAGGATTCACCCCTCCACTTT	CASSTRQDSPLHF
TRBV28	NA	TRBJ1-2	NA	TGTGCCAGCAGTCCGTCAGACGCAGTCCAAACTAACTATGGCTACACCTTC	CASSPSDAVQTNYGYTF
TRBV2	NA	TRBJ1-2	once	TGTGCCAGCAGTGAACAGGGAGATGAGTATGGCTACACCTTC	CASSEQGDEYGYTF
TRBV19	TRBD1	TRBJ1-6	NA	TGTGCCAGTAGTAAGGAGACAGGGGAAAATAATTCACCCCTCCACTTT	CASSKETGENNSPLHF
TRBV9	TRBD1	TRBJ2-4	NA	TGTGCCAGCAGCGACGGGACAGGGGGCTTCATTCAGTACTTC	CASSDGTGGFIQYF